A single sample is the source of the 27 T cell receptor beta chains below, sequenced in a study of blood T cell repertoires in COVID-19. The assay was immunoSEQ multiplex PCR, and TCRdb's table has in-frame clones only and misses some. The sample gives approximately 77,000 clones, 80% of which show up once; around 4.8% is in the top ten. The sample taken for sequencing was peripheral blood. These receptors originate from a woman in her 70s with acute or convalescent COVID-19.

This sequence joins TRBV7-9 and TRBJ2-5; 11 bases fit TRBD2. The CDR3 is 14 amino acids. Germline loops: CDR1 SEHNR, CDR2 FQNEAQ (reference sequence). The junction had 4 bases not matched to a gene; V was cut back by 6 bases and J by 4 bases. The CDR3 DNA sequence: TGTGCCAGCAGGACCGGGACTAGCGGAGAGACCCAGTACTTC. Translating it yields CASRTGTSGETQYF.

This clone has just a few counts. The chain employs TRBV6-5 and TRBJ1-5; 10 bases agree with TRBD1. The CDR3 runs 14 residues. Germline trimming cut 10 bases from V and 5 bases from J; bases unmatched to any gene: 8. Germline lookup yields CDR1 MNHEY and CDR2 SVGAGI. DNA for the CDR3: TGTGCCACCTCCATGGGACAGGGGTATCAGCCCCAGCATTTT. Protein product: CATSMGQGYQPQHF.

V gene TRBV4-3 combines with J gene TRBJ2-1; D remains ambiguous. Trimming stripped 0 bases from V and 4 bases from J, with 7 bases between. Germline V lookup: CDR1 LGHNA, CDR2 YSLEER. This CDR3 spans 14 amino acids. CDR3 sequence (DNA): TGCGCCAGCAGCCAAGATTTCGTATACAATGAGCAGTTCTTC. Protein: CASSQDFVYNEQFF.

The chain has TRBV6-2 or TRBV6-3 and TRBJ1-5; D possibly corresponds to TRBD1 (6 bases). In germline, CDR1 is MNHEY, CDR2 SVGEGT. Trimming took 2 bases from V and 11 from J, leaving 13 bases between them. This CDR3 contains 13 residues. CDR3 amino acids: CASSYGGAGAQHF. The CDR3 nucleotides read TGTGCCAGCAGTTACGGGGGGGCAGGGGCCCAGCATTTT.

The V call is TRBV28, the J call TRBJ1-2; 8 bases are shared with TRBD1. Germline CDR1 is MDHEN and CDR2 is SYDVKM. CDR3 length: 16 residues. V shed 4 bases, J shed 3 bases, and the junction held 10 bases outside the gene matches. Here the CDR3 DNA reads TGTGCCAGCAGTTCCCAACTCGGACAGGGTTACTATGGCTACACCTTC. Amino acid sequence: CASSSQLGQGYYGYTF.

The count of this clone is one. This chain's CDR3 is CASSTGVSYGYTF. For the CDR3, the DNA is TGTGCCAGCAGTACAGGGGTTTCCTATGGCTACACCTTC. This sequence joins TRBV5-5 and TRBJ1-2, with 7 bases matching TRBD1. J lost 4 bases, V lost 5 bases, and 5 bases had no gene match. This CDR3 is 13 amino acids long. The germline V gene encodes CDR1 SGHKS and CDR2 YYEKEE (reference sequence).

The chain carries TRBV5-5 and TRBJ2-5; D might be TRBD2 (5 bases). Per germline, CDR1 SGHKS and CDR2 YYEKEE (reference sequence). CDR3 length: 13 amino acids. Trimming stripped 2 bases from V and 5 bases from J, with 10 bases between. In DNA, the CDR3 is TGTGCCAGCAGCTTTCCCGGGAAGGAGACCCAGTACTTC. Protein product: CASSFPGKETQYF.

V usage is TRBV27 and J usage is TRBJ1-5; TRBD1 is a possible D gene (5 bases). This CDR3 is built from 12 residues. Trimming left V 6 bases short and J 9 bases short, with 12 bases between. In germline, CDR1 is MNHEY, CDR2 SMNVEV (reference sequence). CDR3 sequence reads: CASRDPGGPQHF. DNA of the CDR3: TGTGCCAGCAGGGACCCGGGGGGGCCCCAGCATTTT.

CDR3 nucleotide sequence: TGTGCCAGCAGCCCGGGACAGTTAGCTGAAGCTTTCTTT. Protein product: CASSPGQLAEAFF. The chain combines TRBV7-2 with TRBJ1-1; 7 bases line up with TRBD1. The CDR3 has 13 amino acids. V dropped 5 bases and J dropped 6; count of bases not matched to a gene: 6. CDR1 SGHTA and CDR2 FQGNSA come from the germline V gene.

The rearrangement joins TRBV6-2 or TRBV6-3 to TRBJ2-1; TRBD2 agrees at 10 bases. The CDR3 is made up of 17 amino acids. V lost 1 base and J lost 4; bases outside the gene matches: 7. The germline V gene has CDR1 MNHEY and CDR2 SVGEGT. CDR3 in DNA: TGTGCCAGCAGTTACTGGTCTAGCGGGGGACTTTACAATGAGCAGTTCTTC. This encodes CASSYWSSGGLYNEQFF.

This rearrangement joins TRBV6-5 to TRBJ1-1; D call uncertain. This CDR3 region has 13 residues. Germline CDR1 and CDR2: MNHEY and SVGAGI. V lost 11 bases and J lost 5, with 18 bases in between. The CDR3 here is CAASFGGPTEAFF. CDR3 DNA sequence: TGTGCCGCGTCCTTTGGAGGGCCGACTGAAGCTTTCTTT.

CDR3: CATNAGGNQPQHF. CDR3 nucleotide sequence: TGTGCCACCAATGCGGGGGGCAATCAGCCCCAGCATTTT. The chain has TRBV24-1 and TRBJ1-5, with a tentative D call TRBD1 (5 bases). The length of the CDR3 is 13 residues. Germline V lookup: CDR1 KGHDR, CDR2 SFDVKD. V lost 8 bases and J lost 2, with 9 bases in between.

A few counts support this clone. For the CDR3, the DNA is TGTGCCAGCAGCTCCGGGGGGAGCTACGAGCAGTACTTC. Its translation: CASSSGGSYEQYF. The chain has TRBV9 and TRBJ2-7; 7 positions agree with TRBD2. The V and J ends lost 4 bases and 3 bases, in that order; junction bases with no gene match: 4. The CDR3 contains 13 residues. Looked up from germline, CDR1 is SGDLS and CDR2 is YYNGEE. Complete variable domain (other parts from reference TRBV9 and TRBJ2-7): DSGVTQTPKHLITATGQRVTLRCSPRSGDLSVYWYQQSLDQGLQFLIQYYNGEERAKGNILERFSAQQFPDLHSELNLSSLELGDSALYFCASSSGGSYEQYFGPGTRLTVT.

The CDR3 here is CASRISTGANTGELFF. The CDR3 nucleotides are TGCGCCAGCAGGATATCGACAGGGGCGAACACCGGGGAGCTGTTTTTT. The gene calls are TRBV5-1 and TRBJ2-2; 8 positions match TRBD1. Germline loops: CDR1 SGHRS, CDR2 YFSETQ. Trimming took 5 bases from V and 0 from J; bases not matched to a gene: 6. This CDR3 comprises 16 residues.

Points on this clone: Germline and junction disagree at one end, which may indicate a read error. V gene TRBV24-1 combines with J gene TRBJ2-7; 8 bases align to TRBD1. The CDR3 runs to 10 residues. Looked up from germline, CDR1 is KGHDR and CDR2 is SFDVKD. The CDR3 sequence: CAKSGTGADF. CDR3 DNA: TGTGCCAAATCCGGGACAGGAGCTGACTTC.

The chain couples TRBV6-1 to TRBJ1-4; 10 bases align to TRBD1. Germline loops: CDR1 MNHNS, CDR2 SASEGT. CDR3 length: 16 amino acids. With V trimmed by 5 bases and J by 6 bases, 9 bases remained unmatched. CDR3 coding DNA: TGTGCCAGCAGTCAAGAACTCGGGACAGGGGATGAAAAACTGTTTTTT. Translating it yields CASSQELGTGDEKLFF.

V usage is TRBV6-5 and J usage is TRBJ2-3; 9 bases are shared with TRBD1. Germline CDR1 and CDR2: MNHEY and SVGAGI. V shed 2 bases and J 5 bases; nucleotides not matched to a gene: 5. The CDR3 is made up of 15 amino acids. This CDR3 is CASSYRDREEDTQYF. For the CDR3, the DNA is TGTGCCAGCAGTTACCGGGACAGGGAGGAAGATACGCAGTATTTT.

This clone appeared a few times. The chain links TRBV11-3 to TRBJ1-6; D gene unclear. Trimming shortened V by 0 bases and J by 10 bases, and 10 bases separated the two germline ends. Germline V CDR1 and CDR2: SGHNT, YENEEA. CDR3 length: 14 amino acids. CDR3 in amino acids: CASSLERGVSPLHF. The CDR3 DNA reads as TGTGCCAGCAGCTTAGAGCGGGGAGTCTCACCCCTCCACTTT.

CDR3 residues: CASSQENRGGLGETQYF. CDR3 bases: TGTGCCAGCAGCCAAGAAAACAGGGGGGGTTTAGGAGAGACCCAGTACTTC. This chain links TRBV3-1 (or the pseudogene TRBV3-2) with TRBJ2-5; D might be TRBD1 (8 bases). The CDR3 is made up of 17 amino acids. V was clipped by 0 bases and J by 4 bases, with 18 bases between them. Germline CDR1 and CDR2: LGHDT and YNNKEL (reference sequence).

This clone has more than one count but fewer than ten. The V and J genes are TRBV12-3 or TRBV12-4 and TRBJ1-2; D is perhaps TRBD1 (6 bases). V lost 2 bases to trimming and J lost 4 bases, with 8 bases between them. This CDR3 is 13 amino acids long. CDR3 sequence (DNA): TGTGCCAGCAGTTTAACAGGGTCCTATGGCTACACCTTC. Translation: CASSLTGSYGYTF.

The chain combines TRBV4-2 with TRBJ2-1; possible D gene TRBD2, 6 bases. Germline values: CDR1 LGHNA, CDR2 YNFKEQ. There are 21 residues in the CDR3. The V gene lost 0 bases and the J gene lost 2 bases, with 26 bases spanning the gap. Written as DNA, the CDR3 is TGTGCCAGCAGCCAAGAAATACTCGCGGGGCTATTGATGGGGACCTACAATGAGCAGTTCTTC. Its protein product is CASSQEILAGLLMGTYNEQFF.

V and J are TRBV11-2 and TRBJ1-2, with TRBD1 identical over 7 bases. Germline assignment: CDR1 SGHAT and CDR2 FQNNGV. With 1 base clipped from V and 5 bases from J, the junction kept 13 bases outside the gene matches. The CDR3 spans 17 residues. CDR3: CASSLGRGRTRGYGYTF. The CDR3 DNA is TGTGCCAGCAGCTTAGGCAGGGGGAGAACCCGTGGGTATGGCTACACCTTC.

The V call is TRBV19, the J call TRBJ2-7; D may be TRBD1 (6 bases). CDR1 is LNHDA and CDR2 is SQIVND in the germline V gene (reference sequence). Trimming removed 8 bases at V and 1 base at J, with 12 bases between. The CDR3 covers 13 residues. CDR3 nucleotide sequence: TGTGCCAGTGGCAAAACAGGGTCCTACGAGCAGTACTTC. Amino acids: CASGKTGSYEQYF.

The rearrangement links TRBV19 to TRBJ2-5; possibly TRBD1 for D (6 bases). V was cut by 3 bases and J by 2 bases, with 16 bases left in between. The CDR3 covers 16 residues. The germline V gene encodes CDR1 LNHDA and CDR2 SQIVND (reference sequence). The chain's CDR3 is CASSIRGWTEQETQYF. The CDR3 DNA reads as TGTGCCAGTAGTATTAGAGGATGGACAGAACAAGAGACCCAGTACTTC.

This chain's CDR3 is CASSFRIGAQSTDTQYF. The CDR3 nucleotides read TGTGCCAGCAGCTTCAGAATAGGGGCGCAGAGCACAGATACGCAGTATTTT. The V gene is TRBV5-4, the J gene TRBJ2-3; tentatively, D is TRBD1 (5 bases). The ends were cut back, 2 bases at V and 0 bases at J, with 16 bases in the middle. From germline, CDR1 is SGHNT and CDR2 YYREEE (reference sequence). There are 17 residues in the CDR3. Filled out from reference TRBV5-4 and TRBJ2-3, the complete variable domain reads ETGVTQSPTHLIKTRGQQVTLRCSSQSGHNTVSWYQQALGQGPQFIFQYYREEENGRGNFPPRFSGLQFPNYSSELNVNALELDDSALYLCASSFRIGAQSTDTQYFGPGTRLTVL.

This sequence joins TRBV7-2 and TRBJ2-1; 8 bases fit TRBD2. V shed 5 bases and J 5 bases; nucleotides not matched to a gene: 8. This CDR3 comprises 15 residues. The germline V gene has CDR1 SGHTA and CDR2 FQGNSA. The CDR3 DNA reads TGTGCCAGCAGCCCAGAAGGACTAGCCAACAATGAGCAGTTCTTC. This translates into CASSPEGLANNEQFF.

V usage is TRBV5-6 and J usage is TRBJ2-5, with TRBD2 matching 9 bases. Germline-derived CDR1 and CDR2 are SGHDT and YYEEEE. CDR3 length equals 17 residues. The V segment lost 0 bases and the J segment 4 bases; nucleotides outside the gene matches: 10. The CDR3 DNA follows: TGTGCCAGCAGCTTGGGAGCTAGCGGGGTCCCAGGAGAGACCCAGTACTTC. Encoded protein: CASSLGASGVPGETQYF. The full variable domain, rest sourced from reference TRBV5-6 and TRBJ2-5, is DAGVTQSPTHLIKTRGQQVTLRCSPKSGHDTVSWYQQALGQGPQFIFQYYEEEERQRGNFPDRFSGHQFPNYSSELNVNALLLGDSALYLCASSLGASGVPGETQYFGPGTRLLVL.